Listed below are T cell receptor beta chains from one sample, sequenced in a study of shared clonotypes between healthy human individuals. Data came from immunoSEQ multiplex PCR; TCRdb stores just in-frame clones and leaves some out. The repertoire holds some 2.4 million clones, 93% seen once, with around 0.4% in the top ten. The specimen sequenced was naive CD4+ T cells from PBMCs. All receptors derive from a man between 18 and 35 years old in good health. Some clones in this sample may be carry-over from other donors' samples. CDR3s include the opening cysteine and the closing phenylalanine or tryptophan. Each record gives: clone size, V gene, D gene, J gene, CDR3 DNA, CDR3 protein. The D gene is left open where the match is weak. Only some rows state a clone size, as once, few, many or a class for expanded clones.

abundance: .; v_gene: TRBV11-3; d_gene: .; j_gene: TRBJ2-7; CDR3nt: TGTGCCAGCAGCATAGACCAGGGCTACGAGCAGTACTTC; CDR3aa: CASSIDQGYEQYF
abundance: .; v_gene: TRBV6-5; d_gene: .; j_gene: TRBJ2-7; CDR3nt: TGTGCCAGCAGTGGTCCCGGGACGTTGGAGCAGTACTTC; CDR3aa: CASSGPGTLEQYF
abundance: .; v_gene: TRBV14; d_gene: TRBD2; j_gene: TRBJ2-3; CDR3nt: TGTGCCAGCAGCCCACTATTGATAGCGGGAGGCCTCAGGAGGCAGTATTTT; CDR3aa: CASSPLLIAGGLRRQYF
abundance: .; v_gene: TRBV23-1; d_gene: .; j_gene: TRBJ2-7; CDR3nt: TGCGCCAGCAGTCAGCCCTTCGTCTTCTACGAGCAGTACTTC; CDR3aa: CASSQPFVFYEQYF
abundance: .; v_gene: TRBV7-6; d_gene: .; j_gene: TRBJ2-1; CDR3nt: TGTGCCAGCAGCTCCCCGAAGACTCAGAGGGGCTACAATGAGCAGTTCTTC; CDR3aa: CASSSPKTQRGYNEQFF
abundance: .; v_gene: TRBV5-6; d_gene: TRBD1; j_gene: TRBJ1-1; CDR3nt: TGTGCCAGCAGCAGCGGGACAGGCCGTATGGGCACTGAAGCTTTCTTT; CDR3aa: CASSSGTGRMGTEAFF
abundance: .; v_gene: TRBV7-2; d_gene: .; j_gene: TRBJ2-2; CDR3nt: TGTGCCAGCAGCTTAGAGTGGCTAACCGGGGAGCTGTTTTTT; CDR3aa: CASSLEWLTGELFF
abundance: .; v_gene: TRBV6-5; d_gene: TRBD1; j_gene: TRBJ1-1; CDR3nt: TGTGCCAGCAAGTTGGCAGGGGGGAACACTGAAGCTTTCTTT; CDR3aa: CASKLAGGNTEAFF
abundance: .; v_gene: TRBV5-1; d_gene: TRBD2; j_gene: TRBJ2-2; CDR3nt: TGCGCCAGCAGCTTGGGGACTAGACAGACCGGGGAGCTGTTTTTT; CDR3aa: CASSLGTRQTGELFF
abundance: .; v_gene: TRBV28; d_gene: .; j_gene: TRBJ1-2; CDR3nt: TGTGCCAGCAGTTTATCGGGAACTAACTATGGCTACACCTTC; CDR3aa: CASSLSGTNYGYTF
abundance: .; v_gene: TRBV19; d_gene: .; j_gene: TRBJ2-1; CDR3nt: TGTGCCAGTAGTACGCAGGGTTTCCCCACCGATGAGCAGTTCTTC; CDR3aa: CASSTQGFPTDEQFF
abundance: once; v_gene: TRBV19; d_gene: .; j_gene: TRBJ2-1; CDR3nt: TGTGCCAGTTCTGGACTAGAGCAGTTCTTC; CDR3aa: CASSGLEQFF
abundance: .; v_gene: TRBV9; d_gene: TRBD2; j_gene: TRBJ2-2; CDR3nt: TGTGCCAGCAGCGTAGCACCCTTCCCTAGCGGTTCGGGACAGCTGTTTTTT; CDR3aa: CASSVAPFPSGSGQLFF
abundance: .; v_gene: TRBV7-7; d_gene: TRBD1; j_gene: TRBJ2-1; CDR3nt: TGTGCCAGCAGCTTAGGGGTCAGGGGGCGAACCTACAATGAGCAGTTCTTC; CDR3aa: CASSLGVRGRTYNEQFF
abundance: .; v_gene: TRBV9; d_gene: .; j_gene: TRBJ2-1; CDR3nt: TGTGCCAGCAGCGTGGGGCAGGGCTACTACAATGAGCAGTTCTTC; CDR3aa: CASSVGQGYYNEQFF